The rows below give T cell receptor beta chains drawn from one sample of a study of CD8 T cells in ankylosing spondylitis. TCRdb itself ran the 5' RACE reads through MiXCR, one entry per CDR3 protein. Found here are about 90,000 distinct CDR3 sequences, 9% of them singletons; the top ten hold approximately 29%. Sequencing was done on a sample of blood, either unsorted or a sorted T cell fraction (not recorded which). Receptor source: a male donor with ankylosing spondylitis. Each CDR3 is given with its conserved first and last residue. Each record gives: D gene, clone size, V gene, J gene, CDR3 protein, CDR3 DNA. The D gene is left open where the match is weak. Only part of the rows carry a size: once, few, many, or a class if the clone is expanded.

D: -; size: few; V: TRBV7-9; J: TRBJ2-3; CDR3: CASSLGSAPDTQYF; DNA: TGTGCCAGCAGCTTAGGGTCTGCCCCAGATACGCAGTATTTT
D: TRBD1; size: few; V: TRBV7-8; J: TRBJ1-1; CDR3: CASSMGQGATEAFF; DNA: TGTGCCAGCAGCATGGGACAGGGGGCCACTGAAGCTTTCTTT
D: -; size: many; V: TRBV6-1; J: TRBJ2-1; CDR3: CASSVSHEQFF; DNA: TGTGCCAGCAGTGTCTCGCATGAGCAGTTCTTC
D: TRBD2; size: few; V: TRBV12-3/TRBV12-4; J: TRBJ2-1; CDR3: CASSRTSGIYEQFF; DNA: TGTGCCAGCAGTCGGACTAGCGGGATCTATGAGCAGTTCTTC
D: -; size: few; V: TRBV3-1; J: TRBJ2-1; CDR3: CASSQDPGNEQFF; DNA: TGTGCCAGCAGCCAAGATCCCGGAAATGAGCAGTTCTTC
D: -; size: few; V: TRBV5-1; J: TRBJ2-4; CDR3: CASSFGQDHFTPKNIQYF; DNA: TGCGCCAGCAGCTTCGGGCAGGACCACTTCACCCCCAAAAACATTCAGTACTTC
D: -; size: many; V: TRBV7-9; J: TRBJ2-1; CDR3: CASSFNQGYEQFF; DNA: TGTGCCAGCAGTTTCAACCAGGGCTATGAGCAGTTCTTC
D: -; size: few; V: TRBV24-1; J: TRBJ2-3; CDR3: CATSGPVVDGTSTDTQYF; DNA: TGTGCCACCAGTGGACCCGTCGTCGACGGTACTAGCACAGATACGCAGTATTTT
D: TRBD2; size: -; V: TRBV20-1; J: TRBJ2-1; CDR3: CSARARAGGPSEQFF; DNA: TGCAGTGCTAGGGCCCGCGCGGGAGGGCCCAGTGAGCAGTTCTTC
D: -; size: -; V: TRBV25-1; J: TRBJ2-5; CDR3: CASSPREREYKTQYF; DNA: TGTGCCAGCAGCCCGAGGGAGAGAGAATATAAGACCCAGTACTTC
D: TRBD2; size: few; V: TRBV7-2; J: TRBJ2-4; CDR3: CASSSAGAGDIQYF; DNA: TGTGCCAGCAGCTCGGCCGGGGCGGGGGACATTCAGTACTTC
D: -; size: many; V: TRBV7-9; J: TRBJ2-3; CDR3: CASSPLNGPPEYF; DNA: TGTGCCAGCAGCCCACTAAATGGGCCCCCGGAATATTTT
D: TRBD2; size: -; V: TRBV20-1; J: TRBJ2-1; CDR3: CSARDSTGTSGGPPPNEQFF; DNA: TGCAGTGCTAGAGATAGCACCGGGACTAGCGGGGGACCCCCCCCCAATGAGCAGTTCTTC
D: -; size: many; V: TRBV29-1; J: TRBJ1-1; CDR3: CSVGGSYTEAFF; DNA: TGCAGCGTTGGGGGCAGTTACACTGAAGCTTTCTTT
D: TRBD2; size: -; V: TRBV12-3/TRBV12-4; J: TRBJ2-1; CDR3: CASSPGTSAFF; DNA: TGTGCCAGCAGTCCCGGGACTAGCGCGTTCTTC
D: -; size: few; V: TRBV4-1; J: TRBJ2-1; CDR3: CASSQDGGNEQFF; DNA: TGCGCCAGCAGCCAAGACGGGGGTAATGAGCAGTTCTTC
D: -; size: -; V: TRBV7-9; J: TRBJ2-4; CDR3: CASSSGTYIAKNIQYF; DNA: TGTGCCAGCAGCTCCGGGACATACATAGCCAAAAACATTCAGTACTTC
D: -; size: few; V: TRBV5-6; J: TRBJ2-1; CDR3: CASSYGEGDEQFF; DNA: TGTGCCAGCAGTTACGGGGAGGGGGATGAGCAGTTCTTC
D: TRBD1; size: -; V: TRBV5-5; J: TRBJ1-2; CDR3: CASSPGQGDLYGYTF; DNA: TGTGCCAGCAGCCCCGGACAGGGAGATCTGTATGGCTACACCTTC
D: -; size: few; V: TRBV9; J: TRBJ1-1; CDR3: CASSGGSQDTEAFF; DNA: TGTGCCAGCAGTGGAGGCTCGCAGGACACTGAAGCTTTCTTT
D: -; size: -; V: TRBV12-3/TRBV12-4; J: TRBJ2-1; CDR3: CASSSAIQGLQFF; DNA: TGTGCCAGCAGTTCCGCCATACAGGGACTGCAGTTCTTC
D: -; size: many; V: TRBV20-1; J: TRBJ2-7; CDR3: CSARPTPTKSYEQYF; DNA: TGCAGTGCTAGACCCACTCCCACTAAATCCTACGAGCAGTACTTC
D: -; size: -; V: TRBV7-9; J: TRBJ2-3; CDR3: CASSVSGPTDTQYF; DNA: TGTGCCAGCAGTGTTAGCGGACCCACAGATACGCAGTATTTT
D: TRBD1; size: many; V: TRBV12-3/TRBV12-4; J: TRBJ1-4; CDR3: CASRLQGSNEKLFF; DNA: TGTGCCAGCCGCCTACAGGGGTCTAATGAAAAACTGTTTTTT
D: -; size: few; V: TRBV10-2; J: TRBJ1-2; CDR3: CASTDISLNYGYTF; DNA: TGCGCCAGCACTGATATCTCGTTAAACTATGGCTACACCTTC
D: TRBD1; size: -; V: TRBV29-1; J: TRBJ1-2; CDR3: CSVPQGDHGYTF; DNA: TGCAGCGTACCACAGGGGGACCATGGCTACACCTTC
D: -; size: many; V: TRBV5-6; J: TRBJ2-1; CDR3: CASSLGGAWEQFF; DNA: TGTGCCAGCAGCTTGGGGGGGGCATGGGAGCAGTTCTTC
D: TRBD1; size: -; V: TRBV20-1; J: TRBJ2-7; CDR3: CSARDPDRVFEQYF; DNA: TGCAGTGCTAGAGATCCGGACAGGGTTTTCGAGCAGTACTTC
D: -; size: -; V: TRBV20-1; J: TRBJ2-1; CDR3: CSARDDAQDWYNEQFF; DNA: TGCAGTGCTAGAGATGACGCGCAGGATTGGTACAATGAGCAGTTCTTC
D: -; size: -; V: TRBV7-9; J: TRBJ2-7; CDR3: CASSLGQHVYEQYF; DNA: TGTGCCAGCAGCTTAGGACAGCACGTCTACGAGCAGTACTTC
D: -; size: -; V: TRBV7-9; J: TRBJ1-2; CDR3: CASSPGKWGYTF; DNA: TGTGCCAGCAGCCCCGGTAAATGGGGCTACACCTTC